The sequence of this TCR beta chain was determined in a study of healthy donors' naive CD4 and CD8 T cells. V lost 5 bases, J lost 2 bases, and 7 bases lay in between. Germline CDR1 LNHDA, CDR2 SQIVND (reference sequence). The CDR3 is 12 residues long. TCR libraries were built from about 500 ng of total RNA by linear amplification. TCRdb analysed the reads with MiXCR anew, one entry per CDR3 protein. Of some 190,000 distinct CDR3 sequences listed, nearly 75% were seen once; the top ten hold more than 2%. In the case of this clonotype: Antigen: not known.

Notes on the study in general: Positive CDR3 charge linked to CD4+ cells, negative to CD8+ cells.

Naive CD4+ cells were sorted as CD4+CD8-CD45RO-CD45RA+; naive CD8+ as CD8+CD4-CD45RA+CD27bright. The sample consisted of naive CD4+ and CD8+ T cells sorted from blood, pooled from several donors. The rearrangement joins TRBV19 to TRBJ2-7; D is uncertain. The TCR comes from a pool of human donors in good health; the sample pools cells from several healthy donors. CDR3 loop: CASSLGTYEQYF. In DNA form, the CDR3 reads TGTGCCAGTAGTCTAGGTACCTACGAGCAGTACTTC.